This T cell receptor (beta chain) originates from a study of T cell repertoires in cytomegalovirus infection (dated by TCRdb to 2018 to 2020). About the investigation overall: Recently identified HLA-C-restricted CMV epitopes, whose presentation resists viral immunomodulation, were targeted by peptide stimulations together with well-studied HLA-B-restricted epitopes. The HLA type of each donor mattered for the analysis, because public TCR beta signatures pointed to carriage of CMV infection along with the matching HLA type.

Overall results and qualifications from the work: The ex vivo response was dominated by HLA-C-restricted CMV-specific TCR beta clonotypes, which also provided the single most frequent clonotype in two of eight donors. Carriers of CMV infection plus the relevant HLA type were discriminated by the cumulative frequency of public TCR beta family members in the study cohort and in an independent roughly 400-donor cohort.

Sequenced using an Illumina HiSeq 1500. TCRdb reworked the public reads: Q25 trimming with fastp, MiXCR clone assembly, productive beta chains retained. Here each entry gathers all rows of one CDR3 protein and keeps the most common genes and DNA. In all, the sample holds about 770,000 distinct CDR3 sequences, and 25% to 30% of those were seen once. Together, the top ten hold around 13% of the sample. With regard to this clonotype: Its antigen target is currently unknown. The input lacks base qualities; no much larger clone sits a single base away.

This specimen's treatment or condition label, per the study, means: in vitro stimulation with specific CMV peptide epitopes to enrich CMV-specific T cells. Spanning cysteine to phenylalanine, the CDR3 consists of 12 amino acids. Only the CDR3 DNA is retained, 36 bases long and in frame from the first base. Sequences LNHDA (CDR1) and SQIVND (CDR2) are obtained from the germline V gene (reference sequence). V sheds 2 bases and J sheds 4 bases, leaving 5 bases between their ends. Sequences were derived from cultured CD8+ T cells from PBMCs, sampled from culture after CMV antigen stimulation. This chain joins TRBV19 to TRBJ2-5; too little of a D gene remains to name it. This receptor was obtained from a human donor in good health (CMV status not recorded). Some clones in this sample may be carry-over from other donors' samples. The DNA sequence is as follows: TGTGCCAGTAGTATATCCGCAGAGACCCAGTACTTC. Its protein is CASSISAETQYF.